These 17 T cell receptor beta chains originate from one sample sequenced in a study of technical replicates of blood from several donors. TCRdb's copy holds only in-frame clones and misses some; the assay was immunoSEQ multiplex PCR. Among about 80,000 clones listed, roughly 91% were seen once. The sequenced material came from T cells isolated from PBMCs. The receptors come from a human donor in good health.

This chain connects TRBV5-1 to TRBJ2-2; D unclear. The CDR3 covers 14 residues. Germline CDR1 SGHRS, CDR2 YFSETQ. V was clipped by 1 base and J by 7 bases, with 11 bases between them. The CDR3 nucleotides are TGCGCCAGCAGCTTGTATCTAGGTAACGGGGAGCTGTTTTTT. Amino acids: CASSLYLGNGELFF. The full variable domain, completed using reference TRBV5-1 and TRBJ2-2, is KAGVTQTPRYLIKTRGQQVTLSCSPISGHRSVSWYQQTPGQGLQFLFEYFSETQRNKGNFPGRFSGRQFSNSRSEMNVSTLELGDSALYLCASSLYLGNGELFFGEGSRLTVL.

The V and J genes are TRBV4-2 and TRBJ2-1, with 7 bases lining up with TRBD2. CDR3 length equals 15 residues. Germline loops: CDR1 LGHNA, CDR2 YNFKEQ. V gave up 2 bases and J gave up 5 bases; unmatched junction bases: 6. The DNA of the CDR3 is TGTGCCAGCAGCCAAAGGGGAGGGGCTAACAATGAGCAGTTCTTC. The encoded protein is CASSQRGGANNEQFF.

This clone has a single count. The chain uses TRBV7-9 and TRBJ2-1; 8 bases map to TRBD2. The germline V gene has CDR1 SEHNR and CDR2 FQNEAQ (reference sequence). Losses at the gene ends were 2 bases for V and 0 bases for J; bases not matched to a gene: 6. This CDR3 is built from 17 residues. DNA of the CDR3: TGTGCCAGCAGCTTACCACTCGGACTAGCCTCCTACAATGAGCAGTTCTTC. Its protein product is CASSLPLGLASYNEQFF.

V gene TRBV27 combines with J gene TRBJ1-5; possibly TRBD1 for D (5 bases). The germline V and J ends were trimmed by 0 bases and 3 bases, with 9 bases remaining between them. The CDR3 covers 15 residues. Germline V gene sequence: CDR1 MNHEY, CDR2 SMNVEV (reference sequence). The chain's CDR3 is CASSLSRGFNQPQHF. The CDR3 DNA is TGTGCCAGCAGTTTATCCCGGGGGTTCAATCAGCCCCAGCATTTT.

CDR3 in DNA: TGTGCCAGCAGCTTAATGCCTAGCGGGCCAGATACGCAGTATTTT. Its protein is CASSLMPSGPDTQYF. This chain links TRBV7-3 with TRBJ2-3, with 8 bases fitting TRBD2. J gave up 4 bases and V 1 base, and 4 bases lay outside the gene matches. The CDR3 runs 15 residues. The germline V gene encodes CDR1 SGHTA and CDR2 FQGTGA.

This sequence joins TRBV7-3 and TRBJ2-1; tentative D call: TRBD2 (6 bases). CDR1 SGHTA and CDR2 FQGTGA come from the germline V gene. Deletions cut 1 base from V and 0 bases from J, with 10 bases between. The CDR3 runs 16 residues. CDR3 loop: CASSLRAGSSYNEQFF. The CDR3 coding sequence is TGTGCCAGCAGCTTAAGGGCGGGGAGCTCCTACAATGAGCAGTTCTTC.

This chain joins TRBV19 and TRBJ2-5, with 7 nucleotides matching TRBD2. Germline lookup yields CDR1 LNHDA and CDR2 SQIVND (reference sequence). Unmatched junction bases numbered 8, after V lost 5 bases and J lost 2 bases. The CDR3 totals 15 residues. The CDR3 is CASSSLSSGQETQYF. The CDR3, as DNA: TGTGCCAGTAGTTCCCTTTCTAGCGGACAAGAGACCCAGTACTTC.

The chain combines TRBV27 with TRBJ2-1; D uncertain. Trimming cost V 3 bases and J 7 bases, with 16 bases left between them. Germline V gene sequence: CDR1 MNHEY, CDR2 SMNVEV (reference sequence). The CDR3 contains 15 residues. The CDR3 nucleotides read TGTGCCAGCAGTTTTTTCGCGGTTGAGAATAATGAGCAGTTCTTC. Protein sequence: CASSFFAVENNEQFF.

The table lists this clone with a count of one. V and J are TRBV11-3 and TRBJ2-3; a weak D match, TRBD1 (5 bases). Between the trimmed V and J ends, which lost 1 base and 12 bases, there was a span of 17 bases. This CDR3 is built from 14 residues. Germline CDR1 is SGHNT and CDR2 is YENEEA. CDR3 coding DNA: TGTGCCAGCAGCTTAGTACTCATACAGGTGAGACAGTATTTT. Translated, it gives CASSLVLIQVRQYF.

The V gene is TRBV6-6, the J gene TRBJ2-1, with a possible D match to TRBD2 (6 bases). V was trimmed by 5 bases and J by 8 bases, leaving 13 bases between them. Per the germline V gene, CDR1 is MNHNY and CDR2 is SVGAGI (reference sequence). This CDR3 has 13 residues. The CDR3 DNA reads TGTGCCAGCAGTGATACTAGCCCTTATGAGCAGTTCTTC. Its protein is CASSDTSPYEQFF.

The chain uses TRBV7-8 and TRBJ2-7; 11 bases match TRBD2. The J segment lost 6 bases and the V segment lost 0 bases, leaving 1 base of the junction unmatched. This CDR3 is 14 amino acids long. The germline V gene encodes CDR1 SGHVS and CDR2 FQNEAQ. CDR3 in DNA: TGTGCCAGCAGCTTAGCGCTAGCGGGAGGCGAGCAGTACTTC. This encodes CASSLALAGGEQYF.

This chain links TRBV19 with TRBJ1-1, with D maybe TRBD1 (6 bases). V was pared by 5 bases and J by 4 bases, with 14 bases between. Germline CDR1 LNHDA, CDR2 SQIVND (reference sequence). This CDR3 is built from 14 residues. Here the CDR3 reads CASSGQSIVTEAFF. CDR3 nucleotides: TGTGCCAGTAGTGGACAGTCTATAGTCACTGAAGCTTTCTTT.

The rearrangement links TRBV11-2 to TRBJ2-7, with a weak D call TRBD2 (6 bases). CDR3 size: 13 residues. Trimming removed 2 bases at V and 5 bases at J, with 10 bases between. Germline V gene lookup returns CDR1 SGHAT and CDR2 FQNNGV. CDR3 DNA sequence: TGTGCCAGCAGCTTATCGGGAGTTAACGAGCAGTACTTC. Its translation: CASSLSGVNEQYF.

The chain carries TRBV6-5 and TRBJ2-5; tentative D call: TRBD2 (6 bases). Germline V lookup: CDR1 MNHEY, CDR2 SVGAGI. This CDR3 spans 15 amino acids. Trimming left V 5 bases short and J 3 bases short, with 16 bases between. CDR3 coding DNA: TGTGCCAGCAGTAGCCTTGGGTCGGGAGAAGAGACCCAGTACTTC. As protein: CASSSLGSGEETQYF.

The CDR3, as DNA: TGTGCCAGCAGCCAGAGGCCAGAGACCTACGAGCAGTACTTC. Translation: CASSQRPETYEQYF. The rearrangement joins TRBV6-5 to TRBJ2-7; D is ambiguous. V was cut by 6 bases and J by 2 bases, with 14 bases left in between. Germline V gene sequence: CDR1 MNHEY, CDR2 SVGAGI. There are 14 residues in the CDR3.

CDR3 nucleotide sequence: TGTGCCAGCAGCGCCGACAGGGGGCAGACCAACTATGGCTACACCTTC. Its translation is CASSADRGQTNYGYTF. The chain uses TRBV5-6 and TRBJ1-2; the match to TRBD1 covers 10 bases. The CDR3 runs to 16 residues. The V gene end was trimmed by 4 bases and the J gene end by 2 bases; junction bases not matched to a gene: 8. Germline-derived CDR1 and CDR2 are SGHDT and YYEEEE.

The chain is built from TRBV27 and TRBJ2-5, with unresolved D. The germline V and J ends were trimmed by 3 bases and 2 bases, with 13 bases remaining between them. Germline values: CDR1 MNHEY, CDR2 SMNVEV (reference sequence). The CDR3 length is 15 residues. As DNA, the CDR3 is TGTGCCAGCAGTTTCTGGGCGACACCGCAAGAGACCCAGTACTTC. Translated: CASSFWATPQETQYF.